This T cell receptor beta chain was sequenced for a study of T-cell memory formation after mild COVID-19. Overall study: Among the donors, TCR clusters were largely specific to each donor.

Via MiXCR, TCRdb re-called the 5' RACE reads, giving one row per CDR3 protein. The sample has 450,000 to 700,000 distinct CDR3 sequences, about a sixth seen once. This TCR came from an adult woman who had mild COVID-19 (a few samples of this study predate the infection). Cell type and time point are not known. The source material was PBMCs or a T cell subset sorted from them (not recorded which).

This CDR3 reads CASSIVVGGNEQFF. The DNA of the CDR3 is TGTGCCAGTAGTATAGTTGTCGGGGGCAATGAGCAGTTCTTC. This chain uses TRBV19 with TRBJ2-1; tentatively, D is TRBD2 (6 bases). CDR1 is LNHDA and CDR2 is SQIVND in the germline V gene (reference sequence). The V end lost 1 base, the J end lost 6 bases, and 10 bases lay between the germline ends. The CDR3 loop spans 14 amino acids.